The 20 T cell receptor beta chains below come from one sample, sequenced in a study of OX40 agonist ivuxolimab in advanced cancers. The method was immunoSEQ multiplex PCR; TCRdb's version includes in-frame clones alone and lacks a portion of them. Of 52,000 or so clones detected, roughly 84% appear once; the ten largest clones hold 0.6% to 0.8%. The specimen was CD4+ or CD8+ T cells sorted from blood, collected in a trial of the OX40 agonist ivuxolimab. These receptor sequences come from an adult with an advanced solid tumor such as melanoma, head and neck, liver or kidney cancer.

This clone was detected only once. The rearrangement links TRBV6-6 to TRBJ1-2, with a tentative D call TRBD1 (5 bases). Germline V lookup: CDR1 MNHNY, CDR2 SVGAGI (reference sequence). The V and J ends lost 8 bases and 0 bases respectively, with 10 bases between them. The CDR3 has 13 amino acids. CDR3 sequence reads: CASGAPANYGYTF. CDR3 nucleotide sequence: TGTGCCAGCGGGGCCCCCGCTAACTATGGCTACACCTTC.

The rearrangement uses TRBV5-4 and TRBJ2-3, with D hard to call. The CDR3 has 14 amino acids. The V and J ends lost 0 bases and 2 bases respectively, with 7 bases between them. In germline, CDR1 is SGHNT, CDR2 YYREEE (reference sequence). The CDR3 DNA follows: TGTGCCAGCAGCTTGGGCCAGCCCACAGATACGCAGTATTTT. Encoded protein: CASSLGQPTDTQYF.

V usage is TRBV30 and J usage is TRBJ2-2, with 7 nucleotides matching TRBD2. The CDR3 is 14 residues long. V shed 2 bases, J shed 4 bases, and the junction held 4 bases outside the gene matches. Germline values: CDR1 GTSNPN, CDR2 SVGIG (reference sequence). The CDR3, as DNA: TGTGCCTGGAGTAACGGGAGGACCACCGGGGAGCTGTTTTTT. Protein product: CAWSNGRTTGELFF.

The gene calls are TRBV13 and TRBJ2-6; no firm D call. The germline V gene encodes CDR1 PRHDT and CDR2 FYEKMQ (reference sequence). The CDR3 is 14 residues long. Trimming pared 9 bases from V and 0 bases from J, leaving 9 bases between. The CDR3 is CASSRLSGANVLTF. The CDR3 coding sequence is TGTGCCAGTTCTCGTCTCTCTGGGGCCAACGTCCTGACTTTC.

The count of this clone is one. This chain connects TRBV7-2 to TRBJ2-5; the D gene is possibly TRBD1 (6 bases). Germline lookup yields CDR1 SGHTA and CDR2 FQGNSA. CDR3 length: 12 residues. The ends were cut back, 5 bases at V and 5 bases at J, with 9 bases in the middle. CDR3: CASSAGVETQYF. CDR3 sequence (DNA): TGTGCCAGCAGCGCAGGGGTGGAGACCCAGTACTTC.

The chain recombines TRBV19 with TRBJ1-1; 8 bases fit TRBD1. Germline-derived CDR1 and CDR2 are LNHDA and SQIVND (reference sequence). This CDR3 region has 15 residues. Trimming took 4 bases from V and 0 from J; bases not matched to a gene: 4. The CDR3 region is CASSSKQGVNTEAFF. The DNA of the CDR3 is TGTGCCAGTAGTAGTAAACAGGGGGTGAACACTGAAGCTTTCTTT.

This chain links TRBV6-4 with TRBJ2-2; D remains ambiguous. There are 14 residues in the CDR3. CDR1 is MRHNA, CDR2 SNTAGT, per germline. Trimming stripped 6 bases from V and 7 bases from J, with 15 bases between. The CDR3 sequence: CASRDTSVGGELFF. The CDR3 DNA is TGTGCCAGCAGGGATACGAGCGTGGGCGGGGAGCTGTTTTTT.

The genes are TRBV7-8 and TRBJ1-1; 10 nucleotides agree with TRBD1. V dropped 6 bases and J dropped 10; count of bases not matched to a gene: 8. The CDR3 spans 13 residues. Germline values: CDR1 SGHVS, CDR2 FQNEAQ. CDR3 in DNA: TGTGCCAGCAGATTCGGACAGGGGGAGAGAGCTTTCTTT. This codes for CASRFGQGERAFF. The whole variable domain, remainder taken from reference TRBV7-8 and TRBJ1-1, is GAGVSQSPRYKVAKRGQDVALRCDPISGHVSLFWYQQALGQGPEFLTYFQNEAQLDKSGLPSDRFFAERPEGSVSTLKIQRTQQEDSAVYLCASRFGQGERAFFGQGTRLTVV.

This chain uses TRBV7-6 with TRBJ1-6; 10 positions match TRBD1. Trimming cost V 0 bases and J 6 bases; bases outside gene matches: 2. The CDR3 length is 16 residues. The germline gives CDR1 SGHVS, CDR2 FNYEAQ. The CDR3 DNA reads TGTGCCAGCAGCTTAGCGGGGACAGGGGTTAATTCACCCCTCCACTTT. Its protein product is CASSLAGTGVNSPLHF.

This rearrangement joins TRBV19 to TRBJ1-3; D remains ambiguous. The germline V gene has CDR1 LNHDA and CDR2 SQIVND (reference sequence). V lost 7 bases and J lost 9, with 4 bases in between. CDR3 length: 9 amino acids. The CDR3 sequence: CASKGTIYF. CDR3 sequence (DNA): TGTGCCAGTAAGGGCACCATATATTTT.

This chain links TRBV10-3 with TRBJ2-5, with 8 positions matching TRBD1. This CDR3 has 16 amino acids. Trimming took 6 bases from V and 3 from J; bases not matched to a gene: 12. CDR1 and CDR2 from the germline V gene are ENHRY and SYGVKD. CDR3 sequence (DNA): TGTGCCATCAGCCAACCCCAGGGGGCGGCGGAAGAGACCCAGTACTTC. It encodes CAISQPQGAAEETQYF.

The V and J genes are TRBV5-8 and TRBJ1-3; no definite D call. The CDR3 is 16 residues long. Germline-derived CDR1 and CDR2 are SGHTS and YDEGEE. V was cut by 2 bases and J by 0 bases, with 12 bases left in between. The DNA of the CDR3 is TGTGCCAGCAGCTTTATTCAGACCAACTCTGGAAACACCATATATTTT. This gives the protein CASSFIQTNSGNTIYF. Full variable domain (rest looked up from reference TRBV5-8 and TRBJ1-3): EAGVTQSPTHLIKTRGQQATLRCSPISGHTSVYWYQQALGLGLQFLLWYDEGEERNRGNFPPRFSGRQFPNYSSELNVNALELEDSALYLCASSFIQTNSGNTIYFGEGSWLTVV.

V and J are TRBV13 and TRBJ2-7; 7 positions match TRBD2. The V and J ends lost 4 bases and 0 bases, in that order; junction bases with no gene match: 6. The CDR3 runs to 15 residues. Germline V gives CDR1 PRHDT, CDR2 FYEKMQ (reference sequence). The CDR3, as DNA: TGTGCCAGCAGCTCGGCAGCGGGGCGCTCCTACGAGCAGTACTTC. Translated, it gives CASSSAAGRSYEQYF.

For the CDR3, the DNA is TGCGCCAGCAGCCAGGGGAAGGTTTTCTTT. Translation gives CASSQGKVFF. The chain uses TRBV4-1 and TRBJ1-1; D not certain. The length of the CDR3 is 10 residues. V lost 3 bases, J lost 13 bases, and 9 bases lay in between. Germline V gives CDR1 MGHRA, CDR2 YSYEKL.

The J gene is TRBJ2-7, the V gene TRBV15, with D possibly being TRBD1 (5 bases). V lost 0 bases and J lost 4, with 13 bases in between. In germline, CDR1 is LNHNV, CDR2 YYDKDF (reference sequence). There are 15 residues in the CDR3. Here the CDR3 DNA reads TGTGCCACCAGCAGAGATAAGGTTCAGGGATACGAGCAGTACTTC. Protein product: CATSRDKVQGYEQYF.

This clone came up a few times. The chain has TRBV19 and TRBJ2-3; possible D gene TRBD2, 6 bases. Germline V gives CDR1 LNHDA, CDR2 SQIVND (reference sequence). The V gene lost 6 bases and the J gene lost 0 bases, with 7 bases spanning the gap. The CDR3 has 13 amino acids. In nucleotides, the CDR3 is TGTGCCAGTAGAACTAGCAGCACAGATACGCAGTATTTT. It is translated as CASRTSSTDTQYF.

V gene TRBV2 combines with J gene TRBJ2-5; possibly TRBD2 for D (5 bases). V was pared by 4 bases and J by 4 bases, with 10 bases between. The CDR3 consists of 13 residues. CDR1 and CDR2 from the germline V gene are SNHLY and FYNNEI. CDR3 nucleotides: TGTGCCAGCAGTGTGATAGGGAGAGAGACCCAGTACTTC. Translating gives CASSVIGRETQYF.

The J gene is TRBJ1-5, the V gene TRBV27; D is ambiguous. The germline gives CDR1 MNHEY, CDR2 SMNVEV (reference sequence). The CDR3 is 14 amino acids. Trimming removed 8 bases at V and 1 base at J, with 12 bases between. DNA of the CDR3: TGTGCCAGCGGTACCAAAAGGAGCAATCAGCCCCAGCATTTT. Protein sequence: CASGTKRSNQPQHF.

This clone is a singleton in its sample. CDR3 coding DNA: TGTGCCAGCAGTTATGGACAGTTAGGGACCTCGTACGAGCAGTACTTC. Translating it yields CASSYGQLGTSYEQYF. The chain carries TRBV27 and TRBJ2-7; D is possibly TRBD1 (6 bases). Trimming stripped 4 bases from V and 4 bases from J, with 20 bases between. Germline lookup yields CDR1 MNHEY and CDR2 SMNVEV (reference sequence). The CDR3 is 16 residues long.

The chain carries TRBV10-3 and TRBJ2-3; D perhaps matches TRBD2 (5 bases). CDR1 ENHRY and CDR2 SYGVKD come from the germline V gene. Trimming pared 10 bases from V and 6 bases from J, leaving 20 bases between. The CDR3 spans 14 residues. CDR3 loop: CATLADWYMDTQYF. As DNA, the CDR3 is TGTGCCACCCTCGCGGACTGGTACATGGATACGCAGTATTTT.